The rows below give T cell receptor beta chains drawn from one sample of a study of cytomegalovirus exposure and HLA in healthy donors. The data were produced by immunoSEQ multiplex PCR, yet TCRdb's version contains in-frame clones alone and is incomplete. The sample records around 150,000 clones, approximately 85% being singletons. What was sequenced was PBMCs. The receptors stem from a man aged 45-65 years in good health and CMV-seropositive. The CDR3 runs from the conserved cysteine through the conserved F or W. A D gene is named only where the DNA matches it firmly. Size is omitted from some rows. Given values are once, few, many or a class for expanded clones.

d_call | j_call | clone_size | v_call | cdr3_length | cdr3_aa | cdr3_nt
. | TRBJ2-5 | once | TRBV30 | 12 | CAWKQYQETQYF | TGTGCGTGGAAACAGTACCAAGAGACCCAGTACTTC
. | TRBJ1-3 | . | TRBV28 | 13 | CASRILSGNTIYF | TGTGCCAGCAGAATCCTCTCTGGAAACACCATATATTTT
TRBD1 | TRBJ1-6 | . | TRBV28 | 15 | CASSPMTGYNSPLHF | TGTGCCAGCAGTCCCATGACAGGGTATAATTCACCCCTCCACTTT
. | TRBJ1-3 | . | TRBV6-1 | 14 | CASPASSGGNTIYF | TGTGCCAGCCCCGCCAGCTCGGGAGGAAACACCATATATTTT
. | TRBJ2-2 | . | TRBV27 | 22 | CASSLIWDRRAHRNPNTGELFF | TGTGCCAGCAGTTTAATTTGGGATAGGCGGGCCCACAGAAACCCGAACACCGGGGAGCTGTTTTTT
TRBD2 | TRBJ2-7 | . | TRBV4-2 | 15 | CASSQQAGSSYEQYF | TGTGCCAGCAGCCAACAAGCGGGGAGCTCCTACGAGCAGTACTTC
TRBD2 | TRBJ2-1 | . | TRBV5-1 | 16 | CASSSGTSGWDNEQFF | TGCGCCAGCAGCTCCGGGACTAGCGGGTGGGACAATGAGCAGTTCTTC
TRBD2 | TRBJ2-7 | . | TRBV2 | 14 | CASSAQRGAYEQYF | TGTGCCAGCAGTGCCCAGCGGGGGGCCTACGAGCAGTACTTC
. | TRBJ1-5 | . | TRBV5-1 | 15 | CASSPAGGTEQPQHF | TGCGCCAGCAGCCCCGCGGGGGGGACGGAACAGCCCCAGCATTTT
. | TRBJ2-2 | once | TRBV6-6 | 14 | CASSYLRDTGELFF | TGTGCCAGCAGTTACCTTCGGGACACCGGGGAGCTGTTTTTT
. | TRBJ2-5 | . | TRBV18 | 14 | CASSPLQGPETQYF | TGTGCCAGCTCACCTCTCCAGGGGCCAGAGACCCAGTACTTC
TRBD1 | TRBJ1-5 | . | TRBV19 | 15 | CASSRGQKHNQPQHF | TGTGCCAGTAGCAGGGGACAGAAACACAATCAGCCCCAGCATTTT
. | TRBJ2-3 | once | TRBV2 | 13 | CASSGGIADTQYF | TGTGCCAGCAGTGGAGGTATTGCAGATACGCAGTATTTT
. | TRBJ1-5 | . | TRBV30 | 15 | CAWSVNRAINQPQHF | TGTGCCTGGAGTGTAAACAGGGCCATCAATCAGCCCCAGCATTTT
TRBD2 | TRBJ2-4 | . | TRBV5-1 | 13 | CASAIGGADIQYF | TGCGCCAGCGCCATCGGGGGGGCGGACATTCAGTACTTC
TRBD2 | TRBJ2-1 | few | TRBV2 | 14 | CASSALAGYNEQFF | TGTGCCAGCAGTGCGCTAGCGGGATACAATGAGCAGTTCTTC
. | TRBJ2-7 | . | TRBV7-2 | 13 | CASSPQVGKEQYF | TGTGCCAGCAGCCCCCAGGTGGGTAAAGAGCAGTACTTC
. | TRBJ2-5 | . | TRBV7-9 | 14 | CASSLVVLEETQYF | TGTGCCAGCAGCTTAGTAGTTCTAGAAGAGACCCAGTACTTC
. | TRBJ2-3 | few | TRBV4-1 | 11 | CASSRRDTQYF | TGCGCCAGCAGCCGCAGAGATACGCAGTATTTT
. | TRBJ2-1 | . | TRBV5-4 | 11 | CASSLSDEQFF | TGTGCCAGCAGCTTATCAGATGAGCAGTTCTTC
TRBD2 | TRBJ2-2 | . | TRBV5-1 | 19 | CASSLEVLAGRGGTGELFF | TGCGCCAGCAGCTTGGAAGTGTTAGCGGGTCGAGGTGGCACCGGGGAGCTGTTTTTT
. | TRBJ2-1 | . | TRBV27 | 13 | CASGTPNYNEQFF | TGTGCCAGCGGGACTCCGAACTACAATGAGCAGTTCTTC
. | TRBJ2-7 | . | TRBV2 | 17 | CASSEVIMGQGSNEQYF | TGTGCCAGCAGTGAAGTTATTATGGGCCAGGGCTCCAACGAGCAGTACTTC
. | TRBJ2-3 | . | TRBV29-1 | 12 | CSVAAGENTQYF | TGCAGCGTTGCGGCAGGGGAAAATACGCAGTATTTT
TRBD2 | TRBJ2-5 | . | TRBV5-4 | 15 | CASSAAGLAEETQYF | TGTGCCAGCAGCGCCGCGGGACTAGCGGAAGAGACCCAGTACTTC
TRBD2 | TRBJ2-4 | . | TRBV6-1 | 15 | CASSTGLGALNIQYF | TGTGCCAGCAGTACGGGACTAGGGGCCTTAAACATTCAGTACTTC
TRBD1 | TRBJ2-1 | . | TRBV11-2 | 16 | CASSYTGQVTYNEQFF | TGTGCCAGCAGCTACACGGGACAGGTAACCTACAATGAGCAGTTCTTC
. | TRBJ2-3 | . | TRBV6-5 | 15 | CASSYSPRGTDTQYF | TGTGCCAGCAGTTACTCGCCCCGGGGCACAGATACGCAGTATTTT
. | TRBJ1-1 | . | TRBV6-6 | 13 | CASRDKKNTEAFF | TGTGCCAGCAGAGACAAGAAGAACACTGAAGCTTTCTTT
. | TRBJ2-3 | . | TRBV5-1 | 14 | CASSLGALPDTQYF | TGCGCCAGCAGCTTAGGGGCACTCCCCGATACGCAGTATTTT
. | TRBJ2-5 | . | TRBV5-6 | 18 | CASSLAGVGAGERKTQYF | TGTGCCAGCAGCTTGGCAGGGGTAGGGGCGGGGGAGCGGAAGACCCAGTACTTC
TRBD2 | TRBJ2-7 | . | TRBV10-3 | 14 | CATQGLGTDYEQYF | TGTGCCACCCAGGGACTAGGGACCGACTACGAGCAGTACTTC
. | TRBJ2-5 | . | TRBV19 | 15 | CASSAGTLYQETQYF | TGTGCCAGTAGCGCCGGGACATTGTACCAAGAGACCCAGTACTTC
TRBD2 | TRBJ2-1 | . | TRBV14 | 15 | CASSQGLAANNEQFF | TGTGCCAGCAGCCAAGGACTAGCGGCTAACAATGAGCAGTTCTTC
TRBD1 | TRBJ2-1 | . | TRBV28 | 15 | CASSLSGQGAFRQFF | TGTGCCAGCAGTTTATCCGGACAGGGGGCTTTCCGGCAGTTCTTC